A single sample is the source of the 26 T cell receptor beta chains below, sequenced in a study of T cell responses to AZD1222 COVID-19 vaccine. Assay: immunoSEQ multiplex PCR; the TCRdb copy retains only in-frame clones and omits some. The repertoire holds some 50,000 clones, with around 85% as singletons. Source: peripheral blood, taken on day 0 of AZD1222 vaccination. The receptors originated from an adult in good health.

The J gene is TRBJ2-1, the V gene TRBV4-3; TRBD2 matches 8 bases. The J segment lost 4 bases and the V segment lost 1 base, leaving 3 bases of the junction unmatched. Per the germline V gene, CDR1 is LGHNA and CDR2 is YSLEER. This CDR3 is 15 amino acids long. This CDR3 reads CASSQVTGGYNEQFF. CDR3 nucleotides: TGCGCCAGCAGCCAAGTTACGGGAGGGTACAATGAGCAGTTCTTC.

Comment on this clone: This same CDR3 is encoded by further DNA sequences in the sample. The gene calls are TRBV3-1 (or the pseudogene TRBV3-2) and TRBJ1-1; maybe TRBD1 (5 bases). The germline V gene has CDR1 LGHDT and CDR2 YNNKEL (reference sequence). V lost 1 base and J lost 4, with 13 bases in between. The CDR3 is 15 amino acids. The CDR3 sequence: CASSQGGNGGTEAFF. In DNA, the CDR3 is TGTGCCAGCAGCCAAGGGGGAAACGGGGGCACTGAAGCTTTCTTT.

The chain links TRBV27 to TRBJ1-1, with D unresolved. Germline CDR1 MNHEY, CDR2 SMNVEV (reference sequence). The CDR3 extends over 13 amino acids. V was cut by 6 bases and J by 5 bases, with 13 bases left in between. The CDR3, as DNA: TGTGCCAGCAGCCTCCGCCTGGGGACTGAAGCTTTCTTT. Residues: CASSLRLGTEAFF.

Here the CDR3 reads CASSDRLRGGYTF. The DNA for the CDR3 is TGTGCCAGCAGTGACCGATTAAGGGGCGGCTACACCTTC. The chain couples TRBV25-1 to TRBJ1-2; D might be TRBD1 (5 bases). There are 13 residues in the CDR3. Per the germline V gene, CDR1 is MGHDK and CDR2 is SYGVNS. V was shortened by 3 bases and J by 8 bases, with 13 bases between the two germline ends.

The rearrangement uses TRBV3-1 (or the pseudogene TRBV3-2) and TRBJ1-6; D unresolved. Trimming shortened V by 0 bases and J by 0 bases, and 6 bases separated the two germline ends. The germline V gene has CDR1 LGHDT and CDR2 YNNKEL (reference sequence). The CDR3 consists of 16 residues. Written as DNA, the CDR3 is TGTGCCAGCAGCCAAGATTCGGGCTCCTATAATTCACCCCTCCACTTT. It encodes CASSQDSGSYNSPLHF.

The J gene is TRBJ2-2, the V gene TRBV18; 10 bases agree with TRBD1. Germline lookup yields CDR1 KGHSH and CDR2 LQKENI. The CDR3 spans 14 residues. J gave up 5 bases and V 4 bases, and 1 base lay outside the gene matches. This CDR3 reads CASSQDRGTGELFF. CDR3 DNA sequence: TGTGCCAGCTCACAGGACAGGGGGACCGGGGAGCTGTTTTTT.

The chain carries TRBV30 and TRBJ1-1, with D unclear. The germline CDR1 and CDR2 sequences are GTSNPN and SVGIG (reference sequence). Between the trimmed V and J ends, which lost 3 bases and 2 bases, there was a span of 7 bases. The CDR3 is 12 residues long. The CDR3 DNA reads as TGTGCCTGGAGCAGTGTAAACACTGAAGCTTTCTTT. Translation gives CAWSSVNTEAFF.

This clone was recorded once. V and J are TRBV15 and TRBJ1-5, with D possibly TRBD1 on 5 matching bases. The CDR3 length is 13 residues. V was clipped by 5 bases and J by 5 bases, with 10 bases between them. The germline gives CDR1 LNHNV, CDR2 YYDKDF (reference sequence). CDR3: CATSADKDQPQHF. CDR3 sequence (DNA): TGTGCCACCAGCGCGGACAAGGATCAGCCCCAGCATTTT.

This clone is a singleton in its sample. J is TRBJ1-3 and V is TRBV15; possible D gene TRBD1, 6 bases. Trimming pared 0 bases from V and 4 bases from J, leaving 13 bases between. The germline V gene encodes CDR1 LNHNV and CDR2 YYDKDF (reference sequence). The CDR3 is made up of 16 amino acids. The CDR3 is CATSRDTDRSGNTIYF. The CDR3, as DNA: TGTGCCACCAGCAGAGATACGGACAGAAGCGGAAACACCATATATTTT.

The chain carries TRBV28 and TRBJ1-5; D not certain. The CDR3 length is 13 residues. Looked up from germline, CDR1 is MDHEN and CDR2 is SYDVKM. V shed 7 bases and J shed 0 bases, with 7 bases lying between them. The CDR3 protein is CASTSNSNQPQHF. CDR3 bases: TGTGCCAGCACATCTAATAGCAATCAGCCCCAGCATTTT.

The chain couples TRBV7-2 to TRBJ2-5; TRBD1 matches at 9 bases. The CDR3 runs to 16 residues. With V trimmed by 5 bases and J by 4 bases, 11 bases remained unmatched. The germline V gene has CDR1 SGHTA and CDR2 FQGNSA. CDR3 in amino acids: CASSATTGGGGETQYF. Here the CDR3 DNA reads TGTGCCAGCAGCGCGACTACAGGGGGCGGAGGAGAGACCCAGTACTTC.

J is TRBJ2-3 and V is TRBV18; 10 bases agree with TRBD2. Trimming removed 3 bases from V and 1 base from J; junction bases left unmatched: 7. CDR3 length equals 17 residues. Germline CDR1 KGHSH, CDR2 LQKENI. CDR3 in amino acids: CASSPLLAGSGTDTQYF. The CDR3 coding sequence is TGTGCCAGCTCACCCCTACTAGCGGGAAGCGGCACAGATACGCAGTATTTT. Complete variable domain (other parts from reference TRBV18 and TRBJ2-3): NAGVMQNPRHLVRRRGQEARLRCSPMKGHSHVYWYRQLPEEGLKFMVYLQKENIIDESGMPKERFSAEFPKEGPSILRIQQVVRGDSAAYFCASSPLLAGSGTDTQYFGPGTRLTVL.

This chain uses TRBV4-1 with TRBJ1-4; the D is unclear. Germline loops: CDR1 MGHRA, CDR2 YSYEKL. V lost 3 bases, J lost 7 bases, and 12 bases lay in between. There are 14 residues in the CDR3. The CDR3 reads CASSQPDGREKLFF. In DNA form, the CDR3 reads TGCGCCAGCAGCCAGCCGGACGGACGTGAAAAACTGTTTTTT.

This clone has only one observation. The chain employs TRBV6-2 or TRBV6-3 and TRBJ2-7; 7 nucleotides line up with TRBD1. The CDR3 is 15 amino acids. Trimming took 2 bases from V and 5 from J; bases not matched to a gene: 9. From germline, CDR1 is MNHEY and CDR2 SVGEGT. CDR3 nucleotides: TGTGCCAGCAGTTACGACCCCGGACAGGTGGACGAGCAGTACTTC. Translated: CASSYDPGQVDEQYF.

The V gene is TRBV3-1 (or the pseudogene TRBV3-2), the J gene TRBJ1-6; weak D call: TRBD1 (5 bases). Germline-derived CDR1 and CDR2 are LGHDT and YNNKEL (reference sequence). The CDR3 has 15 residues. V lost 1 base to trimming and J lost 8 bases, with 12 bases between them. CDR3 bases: TGTGCCAGCAGCCAAGTGCAGGGAGCTCATTCACCCCTCCACTTT. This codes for CASSQVQGAHSPLHF.

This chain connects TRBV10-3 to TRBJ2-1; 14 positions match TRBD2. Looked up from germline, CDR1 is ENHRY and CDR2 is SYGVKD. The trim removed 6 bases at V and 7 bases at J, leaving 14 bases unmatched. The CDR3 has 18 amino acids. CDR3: CAISAGTSGSILRNEQFF. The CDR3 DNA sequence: TGTGCCATCAGCGCCGGGACTAGCGGGAGTATTCTGAGGAATGAGCAGTTCTTC.

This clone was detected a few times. CDR3 amino acids: CASSERVDMGVFRNEQFF. The CDR3 DNA sequence: TGTGCCAGCAGTGAAAGGGTGGATATGGGGGTTTTTCGCAATGAGCAGTTCTTC. The chain recombines TRBV6-1 with TRBJ2-1; either TRBD1 or TRBD2 may supply D (5 bases each). The CDR3 consists of 18 residues. V dropped 2 bases and J dropped 6 bases, with 23 bases sitting between them. The V gene's germline CDR1 is MNHNS and CDR2 SASEGT.

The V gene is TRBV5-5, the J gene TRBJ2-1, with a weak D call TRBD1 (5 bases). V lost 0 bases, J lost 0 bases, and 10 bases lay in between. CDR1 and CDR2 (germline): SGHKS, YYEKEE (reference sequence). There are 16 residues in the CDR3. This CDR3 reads CASSLAVQGSYNEQFF. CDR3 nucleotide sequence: TGTGCCAGCAGCTTGGCCGTGCAGGGCTCCTACAATGAGCAGTTCTTC.

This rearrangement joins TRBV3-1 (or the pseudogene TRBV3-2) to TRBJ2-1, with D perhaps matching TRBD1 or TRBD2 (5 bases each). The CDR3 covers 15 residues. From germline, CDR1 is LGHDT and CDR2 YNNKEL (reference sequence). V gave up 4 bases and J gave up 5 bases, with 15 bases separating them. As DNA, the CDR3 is TGTGCCAGCAGCCCCGTGGGGCAGGGAGACAATGAGCAGTTCTTC. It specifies CASSPVGQGDNEQFF.

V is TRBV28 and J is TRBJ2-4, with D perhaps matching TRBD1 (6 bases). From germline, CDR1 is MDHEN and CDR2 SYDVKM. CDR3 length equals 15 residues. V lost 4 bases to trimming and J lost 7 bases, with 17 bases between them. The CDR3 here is CASSSPQGRWNIQYF. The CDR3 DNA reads TGTGCCAGCAGTTCTCCACAGGGTAGATGGAACATTCAGTACTTC.

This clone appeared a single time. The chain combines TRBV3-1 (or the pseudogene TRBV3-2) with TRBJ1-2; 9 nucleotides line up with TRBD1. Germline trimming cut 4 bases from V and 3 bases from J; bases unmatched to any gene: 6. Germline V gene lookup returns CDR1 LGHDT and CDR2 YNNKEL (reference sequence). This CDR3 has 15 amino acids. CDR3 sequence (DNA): TGTGCCAGCAGCCTCTCCGGGACAGGGTACTATGGCTACACCTTC. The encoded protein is CASSLSGTGYYGYTF.

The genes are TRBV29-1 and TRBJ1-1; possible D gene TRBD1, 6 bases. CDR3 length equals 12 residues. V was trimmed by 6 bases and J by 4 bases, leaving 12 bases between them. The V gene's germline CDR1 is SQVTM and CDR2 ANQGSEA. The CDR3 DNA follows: TGCAGCGTCGGGGGAGGGGGCACTGAAGCTTTCTTT. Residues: CSVGGGGTEAFF.

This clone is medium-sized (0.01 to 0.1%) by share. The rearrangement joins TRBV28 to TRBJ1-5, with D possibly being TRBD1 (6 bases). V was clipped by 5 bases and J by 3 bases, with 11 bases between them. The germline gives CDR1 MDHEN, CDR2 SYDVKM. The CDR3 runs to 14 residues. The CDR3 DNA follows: TGTGCCAGCAGTCCGGACAGATACAATCAGCCCCAGCATTTT. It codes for CASSPDRYNQPQHF.

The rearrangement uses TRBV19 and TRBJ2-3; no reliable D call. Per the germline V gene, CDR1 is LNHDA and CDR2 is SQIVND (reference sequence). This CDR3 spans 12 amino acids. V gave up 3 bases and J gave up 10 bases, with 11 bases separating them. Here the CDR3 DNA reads TGTGCCAGTAGTATGGGCTATCCCCCGCAGTATTTT. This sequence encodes CASSMGYPPQYF. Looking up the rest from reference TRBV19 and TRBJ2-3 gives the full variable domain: DGGITQSPKYLFRKEGQNVTLSCEQNLNHDAMYWYRQDPGQGLRLIYYSQIVNDFQKGDIAEGYSVSREKKESFPLTVTSAQKNPTAFYLCASSMGYPPQYFGPGTRLTVL.

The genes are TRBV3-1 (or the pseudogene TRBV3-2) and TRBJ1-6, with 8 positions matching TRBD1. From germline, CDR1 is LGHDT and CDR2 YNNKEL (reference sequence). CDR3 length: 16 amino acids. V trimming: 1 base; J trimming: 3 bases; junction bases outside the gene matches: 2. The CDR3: CASSQATGGYNSPLHF. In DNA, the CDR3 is TGTGCCAGCAGCCAAGCCACAGGGGGCTATAATTCACCCCTCCACTTT.

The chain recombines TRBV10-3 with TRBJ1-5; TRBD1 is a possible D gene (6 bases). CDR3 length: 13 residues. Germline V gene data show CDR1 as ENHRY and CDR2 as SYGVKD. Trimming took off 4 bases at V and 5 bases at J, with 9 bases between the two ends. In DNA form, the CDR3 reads TGTGCCATCAGTGCGAACAGGGATCAGCCCCAGCATTTT. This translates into CAISANRDQPQHF.